This T cell receptor beta chain was obtained from a study of response to subunit inactivated influenza vaccine. This clonotype appeared many times. One entry per CDR3 protein results from TCRdb running MiXCR on the RT-PCR reads. The table has roughly 540,000 distinct CDR3 sequences, under 25% seen once. These data were also filed under a second study, of T cells expressing NK-cell markers. Turning to that study: 5'RACE template switching with UMIs produced the TCR beta cDNA. Sequencing of TCR beta repertoires drew on sorted CD3+CD56+NKG2C+, CD3+CD56+NKG2C- and CD3+CD56-NKG2C+ T cells. In a group of 5 or 6 donors, dominant NKG2C+ clonotypes represented roughly 1.0-7.0% of CD8+ T cells.

Material: CD4+ T cells sorted from PBMCs, obtained roughly 12 days after vaccination. The origin of this receptor is a middle-aged man who received an inactivated influenza vaccine.

In DNA form, the CDR3 reads TGTGCCAGCAGCTCCGCGGGGAGGGGGCAAGAGACCCAGTACTTC. The encoded protein is CASSSAGRGQETQYF. V and J are TRBV12-3 or TRBV12-4 and TRBJ2-5; possibly TRBD2 for D (7 bases). Trimming took 6 bases from V and 2 from J, leaving 16 bases between them. The CDR3 consists of 15 residues.